This paragraph covers one TCR beta chain sequence. Its antigen is unidentified. Between the trimmed V and J ends, which lost 0 bases and 5 bases, there was a span of 11 bases. The CDR3 consists of 15 residues. The germline V gene has CDR1 LGHNA and CDR2 YSLEER. Measured with immunoSEQ multiplex PCR; TCRdb has only the in-frame clones, and not every one. In the table there are 90,000 to 120,000 clones, around nine tenths of which are singletons. The record originates from a study of T cell responses to AZD1222 COVID-19 vaccine. Study summary: Second doses that came at about 4 or about 12 weeks were put together.

Regarding the study as a whole: The donor group comprised mostly white British people and more females; the analysis possibly underestimated clonal diversity.

The sample in question was peripheral blood, obtained on day 0 of AZD1222 vaccination. The rearrangement joins TRBV4-3 to TRBJ1-5; tentatively, D is TRBD1 (6 bases). The TCR was taken from an adult in good health. CDR3 DNA: TGCGCCAGCAGCCAAGATCGGGGGGCCGATCAGCCCCAGCATTTT. It yields the protein CASSQDRGADQPQHF.